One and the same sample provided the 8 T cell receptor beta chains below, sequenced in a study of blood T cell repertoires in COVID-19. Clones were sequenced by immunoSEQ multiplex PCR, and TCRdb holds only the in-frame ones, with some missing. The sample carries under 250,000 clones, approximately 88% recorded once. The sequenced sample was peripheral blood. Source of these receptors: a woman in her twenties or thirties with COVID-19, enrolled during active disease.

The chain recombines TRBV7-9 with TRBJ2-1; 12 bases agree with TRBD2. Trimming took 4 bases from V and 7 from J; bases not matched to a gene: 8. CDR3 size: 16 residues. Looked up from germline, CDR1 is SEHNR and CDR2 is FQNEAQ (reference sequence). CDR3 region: CASSSPLAGGRNEQFF. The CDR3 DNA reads TGTGCCAGCAGCTCTCCCCTAGCGGGGGGGCGGAATGAGCAGTTCTTC.

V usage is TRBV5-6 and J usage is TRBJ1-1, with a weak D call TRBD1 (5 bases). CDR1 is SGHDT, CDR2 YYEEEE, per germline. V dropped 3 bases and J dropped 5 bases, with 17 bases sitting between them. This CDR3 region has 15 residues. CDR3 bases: TGTGCCAGCAGCTGGGGACTCTTGGGGAGGACTGAAGCTTTCTTT. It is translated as CASSWGLLGRTEAFF.

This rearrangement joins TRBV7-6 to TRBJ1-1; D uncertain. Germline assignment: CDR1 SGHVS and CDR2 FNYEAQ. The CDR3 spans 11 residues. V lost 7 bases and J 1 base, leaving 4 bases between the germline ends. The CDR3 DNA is TGTGCCAGCAATCAGAACACTGAAGCTTTCTTT. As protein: CASNQNTEAFF.

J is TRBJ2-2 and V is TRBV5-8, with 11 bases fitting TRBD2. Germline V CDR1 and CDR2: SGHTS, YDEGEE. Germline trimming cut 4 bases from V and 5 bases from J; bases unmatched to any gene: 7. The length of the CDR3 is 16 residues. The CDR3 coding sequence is TGTGCCAGCAGCCGGACCCGGACTAGCGGGACCGGGGAGCTGTTTTTT. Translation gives CASSRTRTSGTGELFF.

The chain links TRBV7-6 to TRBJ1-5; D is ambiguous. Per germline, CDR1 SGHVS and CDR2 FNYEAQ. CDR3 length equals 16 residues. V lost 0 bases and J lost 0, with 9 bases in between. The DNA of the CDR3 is TGTGCCAGCAGCTTAGCGGGCCCTTATAGCAATCAGCCCCAGCATTTT. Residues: CASSLAGPYSNQPQHF.

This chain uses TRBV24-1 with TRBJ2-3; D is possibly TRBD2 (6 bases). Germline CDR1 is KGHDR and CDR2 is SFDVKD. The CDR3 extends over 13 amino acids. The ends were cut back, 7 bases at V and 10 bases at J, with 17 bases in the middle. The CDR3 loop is CATSNRDFRAQYF. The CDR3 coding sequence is TGTGCCACCAGCAATCGGGACTTCCGGGCGCAGTATTTT.

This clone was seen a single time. DNA for the CDR3: TGTGCCAGCAGCTTATATGGGGGGGAAGGCGCGGATAACTATGGCTACACCTTC. This translates into CASSLYGGEGADNYGYTF. The V and J genes are TRBV5-6 and TRBJ1-2, with a weak D call TRBD1 (5 bases). V dropped 2 bases and J dropped 1 base, with 21 bases sitting between them. The length of the CDR3 is 18 residues. CDR1 is SGHDT, CDR2 YYEEEE, per germline.

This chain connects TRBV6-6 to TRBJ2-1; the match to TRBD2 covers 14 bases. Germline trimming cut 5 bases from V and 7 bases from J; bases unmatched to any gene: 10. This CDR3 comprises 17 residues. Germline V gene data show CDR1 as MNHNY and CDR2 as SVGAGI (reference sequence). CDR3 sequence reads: CASSLERLAGGPNEQFF. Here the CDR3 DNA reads TGTGCCAGCAGTCTCGAAAGACTAGCGGGAGGGCCTAATGAGCAGTTCTTC.